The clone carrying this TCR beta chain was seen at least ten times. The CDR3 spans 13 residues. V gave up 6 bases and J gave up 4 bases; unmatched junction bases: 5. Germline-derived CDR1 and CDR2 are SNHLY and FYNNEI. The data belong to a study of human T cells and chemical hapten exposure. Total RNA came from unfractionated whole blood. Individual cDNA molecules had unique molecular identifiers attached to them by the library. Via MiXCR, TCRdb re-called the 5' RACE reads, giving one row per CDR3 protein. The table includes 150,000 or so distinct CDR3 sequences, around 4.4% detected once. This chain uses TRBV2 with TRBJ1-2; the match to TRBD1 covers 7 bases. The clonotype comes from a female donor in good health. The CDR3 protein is CASRGDRAYGYTF. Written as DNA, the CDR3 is TGTGCCAGCAGGGGAGACAGGGCCTATGGCTACACCTTC.